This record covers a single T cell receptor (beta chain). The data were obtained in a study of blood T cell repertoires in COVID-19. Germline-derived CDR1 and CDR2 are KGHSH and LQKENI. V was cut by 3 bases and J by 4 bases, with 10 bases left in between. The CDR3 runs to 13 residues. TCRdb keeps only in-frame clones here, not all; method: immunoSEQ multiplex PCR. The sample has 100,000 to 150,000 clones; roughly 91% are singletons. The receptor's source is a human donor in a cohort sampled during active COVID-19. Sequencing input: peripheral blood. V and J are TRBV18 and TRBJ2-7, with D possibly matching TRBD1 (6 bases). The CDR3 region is CASSPRDNYEQYF. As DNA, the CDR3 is TGTGCCAGCTCACCCCGGGACAATTACGAGCAGTACTTC.